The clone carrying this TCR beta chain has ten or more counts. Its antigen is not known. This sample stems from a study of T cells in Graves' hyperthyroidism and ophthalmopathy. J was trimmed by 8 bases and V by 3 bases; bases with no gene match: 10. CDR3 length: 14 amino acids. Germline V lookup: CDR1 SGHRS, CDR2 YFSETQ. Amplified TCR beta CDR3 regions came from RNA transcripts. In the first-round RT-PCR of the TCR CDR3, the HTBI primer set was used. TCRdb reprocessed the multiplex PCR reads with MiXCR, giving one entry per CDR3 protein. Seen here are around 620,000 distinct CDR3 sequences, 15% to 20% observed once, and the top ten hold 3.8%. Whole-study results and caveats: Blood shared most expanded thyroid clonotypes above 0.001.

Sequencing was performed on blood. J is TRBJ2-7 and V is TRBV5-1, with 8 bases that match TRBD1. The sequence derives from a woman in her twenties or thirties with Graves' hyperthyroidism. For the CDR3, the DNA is TGCGCCAGCAGCTCACCGGGACAGGACTTAAAGCAGTACTTC. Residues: CASSSPGQDLKQYF.